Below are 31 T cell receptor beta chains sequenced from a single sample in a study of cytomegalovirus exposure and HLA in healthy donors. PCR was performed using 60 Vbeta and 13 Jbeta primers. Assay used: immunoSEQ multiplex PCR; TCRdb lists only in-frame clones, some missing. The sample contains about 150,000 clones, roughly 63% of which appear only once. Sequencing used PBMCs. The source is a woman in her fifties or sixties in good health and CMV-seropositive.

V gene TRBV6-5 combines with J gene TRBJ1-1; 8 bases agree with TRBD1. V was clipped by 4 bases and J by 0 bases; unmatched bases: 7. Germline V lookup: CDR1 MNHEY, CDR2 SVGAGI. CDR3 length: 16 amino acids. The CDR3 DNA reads TGTGCCAGCAGTTCAACAGGGGGGAGCCTGAACACTGAAGCTTTCTTT. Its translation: CASSSTGGSLNTEAFF.

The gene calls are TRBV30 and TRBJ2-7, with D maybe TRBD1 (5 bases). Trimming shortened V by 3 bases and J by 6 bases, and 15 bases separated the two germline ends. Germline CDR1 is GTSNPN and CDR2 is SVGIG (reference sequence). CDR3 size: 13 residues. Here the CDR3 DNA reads TGTGCCTGGAGGGAAGGTGGGGCTGGCGAGCAGTACTTC. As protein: CAWREGGAGEQYF.

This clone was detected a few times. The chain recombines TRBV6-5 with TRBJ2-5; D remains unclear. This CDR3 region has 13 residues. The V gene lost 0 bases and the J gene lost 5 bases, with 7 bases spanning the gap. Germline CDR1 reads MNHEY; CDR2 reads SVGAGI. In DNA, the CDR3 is TGTGCCAGCAGTTACTCGACATGGGAGACCCAGTACTTC. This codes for CASSYSTWETQYF.

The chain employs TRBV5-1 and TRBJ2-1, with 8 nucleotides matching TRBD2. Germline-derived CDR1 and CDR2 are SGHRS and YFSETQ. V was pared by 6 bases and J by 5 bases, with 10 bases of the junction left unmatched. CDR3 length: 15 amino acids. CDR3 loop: CASISSAGVDNEQFF. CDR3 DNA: TGCGCCAGCATTTCCTCAGCGGGAGTAGACAATGAGCAGTTCTTC.

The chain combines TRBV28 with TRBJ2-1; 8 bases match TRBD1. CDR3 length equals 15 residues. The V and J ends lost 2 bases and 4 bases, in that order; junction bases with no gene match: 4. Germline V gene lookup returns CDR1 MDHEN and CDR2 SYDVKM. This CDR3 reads CASSLAGQVYNEQFF. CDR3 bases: TGTGCCAGCAGTTTAGCGGGACAGGTATACAATGAGCAGTTCTTC.

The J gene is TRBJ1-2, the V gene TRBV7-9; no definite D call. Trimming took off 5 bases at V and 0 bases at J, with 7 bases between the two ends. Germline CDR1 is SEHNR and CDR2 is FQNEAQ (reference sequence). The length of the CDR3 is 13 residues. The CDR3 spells CASSQTANYGYTF. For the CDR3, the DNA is TGTGCCAGCAGCCAAACAGCTAACTATGGCTACACCTTC.

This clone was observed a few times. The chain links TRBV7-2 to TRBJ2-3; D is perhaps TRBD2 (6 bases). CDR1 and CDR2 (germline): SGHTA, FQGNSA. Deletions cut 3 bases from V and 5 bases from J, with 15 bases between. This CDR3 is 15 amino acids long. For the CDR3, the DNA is TGTGCCAGCAGCTTTGCCGGAGGGCCGGGAGATACGCAGTATTTT. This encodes CASSFAGGPGDTQYF.

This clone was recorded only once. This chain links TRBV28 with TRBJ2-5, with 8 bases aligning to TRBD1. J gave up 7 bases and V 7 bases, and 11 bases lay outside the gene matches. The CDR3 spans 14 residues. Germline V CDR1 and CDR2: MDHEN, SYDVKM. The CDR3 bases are TGTGCCAGCACCCTGACAGGGGCTGTTAGGACCCAGTACTTC. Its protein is CASTLTGAVRTQYF. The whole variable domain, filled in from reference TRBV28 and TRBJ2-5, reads DVKVTQSSRYLVKRTGEKVFLECVQDMDHENMFWYRQDPGLGLRLIYFSYDVKMKEKGDIPEGYSVSREKKERFSLILESASTNQTSMYLCASTLTGAVRTQYFGPGTRLLVL.

In nucleotides, the CDR3 is TGTGCCAGCAGCCACCTTAGCGGCCCTGGGTACAATGAGCAGTTCTTC. Protein sequence: CASSHLSGPGYNEQFF. The chain recombines TRBV7-3 with TRBJ2-1, with D maybe TRBD2 (6 bases). V was clipped by 5 bases and J by 4 bases, with 18 bases between them. The CDR3 runs 16 residues. The germline V gene has CDR1 SGHTA and CDR2 FQGTGA.

The CDR3: CASSLAPSSYNEQFF. CDR3 nucleotides: TGTGCCAGCAGCTTGGCGCCCAGCTCCTACAATGAGCAGTTCTTC. This rearrangement joins TRBV5-4 to TRBJ2-1, with D unresolved. The CDR3 extends over 15 amino acids. Germline V gene lookup returns CDR1 SGHNT and CDR2 YYREEE (reference sequence). V was pared by 0 bases and J by 0 bases, with 7 bases between.

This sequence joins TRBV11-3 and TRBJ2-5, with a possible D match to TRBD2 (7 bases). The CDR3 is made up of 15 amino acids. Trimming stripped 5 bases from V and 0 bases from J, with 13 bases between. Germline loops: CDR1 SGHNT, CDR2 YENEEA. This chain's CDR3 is CASSLGGGYQETQYF. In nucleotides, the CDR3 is TGTGCCAGCAGCCTAGGGGGGGGGTACCAAGAGACCCAGTACTTC.

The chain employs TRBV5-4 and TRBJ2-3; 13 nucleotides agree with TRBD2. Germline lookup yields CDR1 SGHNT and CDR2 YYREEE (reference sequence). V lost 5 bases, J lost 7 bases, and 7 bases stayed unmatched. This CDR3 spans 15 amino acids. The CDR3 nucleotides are TGTGCCAGCAGTTCCGGGACTAGCGGGAAATATACGCAGTATTTT. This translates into CASSSGTSGKYTQYF.

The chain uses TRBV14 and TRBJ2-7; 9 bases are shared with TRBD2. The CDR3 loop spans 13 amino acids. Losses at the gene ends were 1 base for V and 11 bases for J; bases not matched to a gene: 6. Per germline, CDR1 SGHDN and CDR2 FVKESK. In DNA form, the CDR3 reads TGTGCCAGCAGCCAAGCTAGCGGGAAGCCCGAGTACTTC. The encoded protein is CASSQASGKPEYF. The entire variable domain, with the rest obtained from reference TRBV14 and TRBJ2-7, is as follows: EAGVTQFPSHSVIEKGQTVTLRCDPISGHDNLYWYRRVMGKEIKFLLHFVKESKQDESGMPNNRFLAERTGGTYSTLKVQPAELEDSGVYFCASSQASGKPEYFGPGTRLTVT.

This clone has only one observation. The CDR3 region has the DNA TGCGCCAGCAGCCAAGCGGCGGGTTATAGCAATCAGCCCCAGCATTTT. This gives the protein CASSQAAGYSNQPQHF. The V call is TRBV4-3, the J call TRBJ1-5, with D hard to call. CDR1 and CDR2 from the germline V gene are LGHNA and YSLEER. This CDR3 has 16 amino acids. V was clipped by 1 base and J by 0 bases, with 10 bases between them.

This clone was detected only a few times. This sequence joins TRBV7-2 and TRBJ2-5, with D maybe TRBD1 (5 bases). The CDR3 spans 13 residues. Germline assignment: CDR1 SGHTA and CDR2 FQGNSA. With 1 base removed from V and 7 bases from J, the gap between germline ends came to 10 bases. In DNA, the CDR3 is TGTGCCAGCAGCTTAGATTCTAGGGGGACCCAGTACTTC. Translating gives CASSLDSRGTQYF.

CDR3 nucleotide sequence: TGTGCCAGCCGTCAGGGGACCCCATCCTACGAGCAGTACTTC. Translation gives CASRQGTPSYEQYF. The J gene is TRBJ2-7, the V gene TRBV21-1; TRBD1, the table's D call, was not compared with the DNA. TRBV21-1 is a recognized pseudogene. The CDR3 has 14 amino acids.

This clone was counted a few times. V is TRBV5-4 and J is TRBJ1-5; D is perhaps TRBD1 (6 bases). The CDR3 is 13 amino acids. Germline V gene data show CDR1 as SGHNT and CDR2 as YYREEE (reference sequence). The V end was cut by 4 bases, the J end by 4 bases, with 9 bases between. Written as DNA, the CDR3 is TGTGCCAGCAGCCTTGGACAGAATCAGCCCCAGCATTTT. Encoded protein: CASSLGQNQPQHF.

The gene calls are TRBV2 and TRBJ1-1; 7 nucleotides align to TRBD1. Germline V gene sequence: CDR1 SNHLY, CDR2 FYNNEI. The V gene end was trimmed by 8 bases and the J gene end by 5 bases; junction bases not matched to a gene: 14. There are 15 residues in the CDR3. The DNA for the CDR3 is TGTGCCAGCCAAAGAGCTGGGACAGTCGTGACTGAAGCTTTCTTT. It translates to CASQRAGTVVTEAFF. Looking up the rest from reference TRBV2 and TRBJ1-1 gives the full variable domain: EPEVTQTPSHQVTQMGQEVILRCVPISNHLYFYWYRQILGQKVEFLVSFYNNEISEKSEIFDDQFSVERPDGSNFTLKIRSTKLEDSAMYFCASQRAGTVVTEAFFGQGTRLTVV.

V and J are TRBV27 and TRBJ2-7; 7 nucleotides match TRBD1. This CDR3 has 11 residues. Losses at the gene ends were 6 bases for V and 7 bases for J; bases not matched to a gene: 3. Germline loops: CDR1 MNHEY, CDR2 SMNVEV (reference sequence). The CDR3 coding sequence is TGTGCCAGCAGACAGGGGACGGAGCAGTACTTC. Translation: CASRQGTEQYF.

The CDR3 is CASSLQGANTEAFF. The CDR3 DNA sequence: TGTGCCAGCAGTTTACAGGGGGCTAACACTGAAGCTTTCTTT. The chain uses TRBV2 and TRBJ1-1; 9 bases are shared with TRBD1. From germline, CDR1 is SNHLY and CDR2 FYNNEI. Unmatched junction bases numbered 3, after V lost 5 bases and J lost 2 bases. This CDR3 is built from 14 residues.

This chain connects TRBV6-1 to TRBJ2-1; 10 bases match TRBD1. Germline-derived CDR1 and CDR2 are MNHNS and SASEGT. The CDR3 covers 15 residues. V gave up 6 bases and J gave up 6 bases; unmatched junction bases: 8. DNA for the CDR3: TGTGCCAGCAGCGACAGGGGGCGAAGAAGCAATGAGCAGTTCTTC. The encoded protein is CASSDRGRRSNEQFF.

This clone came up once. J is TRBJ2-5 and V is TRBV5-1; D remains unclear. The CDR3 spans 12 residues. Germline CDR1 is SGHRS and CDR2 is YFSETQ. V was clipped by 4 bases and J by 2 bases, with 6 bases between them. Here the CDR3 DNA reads TGCGCCAGCAGCGCGGCTCAAGAGACCCAGTACTTC. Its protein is CASSAAQETQYF.

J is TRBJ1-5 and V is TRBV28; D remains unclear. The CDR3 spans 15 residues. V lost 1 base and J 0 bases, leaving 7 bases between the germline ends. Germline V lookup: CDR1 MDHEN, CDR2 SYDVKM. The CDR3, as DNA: TGTGCCAGCAGTTTATATCTGTTTAGCAATCAGCCCCAGCATTTT. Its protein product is CASSLYLFSNQPQHF.

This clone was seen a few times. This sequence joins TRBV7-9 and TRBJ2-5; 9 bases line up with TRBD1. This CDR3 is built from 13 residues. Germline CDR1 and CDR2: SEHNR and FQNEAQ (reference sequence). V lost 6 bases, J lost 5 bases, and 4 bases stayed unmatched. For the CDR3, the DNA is TGTGCCAGCAGAACCGGGACAGGGGAGACCCAGTACTTC. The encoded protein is CASRTGTGETQYF.

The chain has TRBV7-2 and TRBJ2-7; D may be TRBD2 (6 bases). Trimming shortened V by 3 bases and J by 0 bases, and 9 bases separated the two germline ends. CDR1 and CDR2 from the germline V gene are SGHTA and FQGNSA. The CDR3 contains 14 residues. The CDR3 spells CASSLAGSSYEQYF. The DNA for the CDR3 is TGTGCCAGCAGCTTGGCGGGATCCTCCTACGAGCAGTACTTC.

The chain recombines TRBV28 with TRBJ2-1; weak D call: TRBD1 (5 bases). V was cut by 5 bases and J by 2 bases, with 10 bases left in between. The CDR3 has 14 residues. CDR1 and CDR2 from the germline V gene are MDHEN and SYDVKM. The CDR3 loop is CASSPTGTYNEQFF. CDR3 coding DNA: TGTGCCAGCAGTCCCACAGGAACCTACAATGAGCAGTTCTTC.

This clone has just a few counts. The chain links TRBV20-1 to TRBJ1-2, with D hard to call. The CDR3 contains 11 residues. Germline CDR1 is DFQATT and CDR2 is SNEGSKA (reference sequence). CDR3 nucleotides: TGCACCGCCACAGTAAACTATGGCTACACCTTC. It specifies CTATVNYGYTF.

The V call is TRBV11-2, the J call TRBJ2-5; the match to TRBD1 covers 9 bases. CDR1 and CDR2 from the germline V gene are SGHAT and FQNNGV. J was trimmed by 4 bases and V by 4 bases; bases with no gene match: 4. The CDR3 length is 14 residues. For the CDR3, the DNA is TGTGCCAGCAGCTCAACAGGGGGCTTAGAGACCCAGTACTTC. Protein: CASSSTGGLETQYF.

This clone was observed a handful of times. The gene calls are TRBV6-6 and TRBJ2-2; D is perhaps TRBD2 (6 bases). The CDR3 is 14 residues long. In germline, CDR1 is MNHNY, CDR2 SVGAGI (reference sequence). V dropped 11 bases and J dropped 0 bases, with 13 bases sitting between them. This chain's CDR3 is CAGWDSSNTGELFF. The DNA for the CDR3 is TGTGCCGGCTGGGACTCCTCGAACACCGGGGAGCTGTTTTTT.

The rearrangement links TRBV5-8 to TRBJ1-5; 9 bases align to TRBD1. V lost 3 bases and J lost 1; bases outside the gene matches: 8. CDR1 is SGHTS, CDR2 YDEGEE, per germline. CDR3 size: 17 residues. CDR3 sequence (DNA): TGTGCCAGCAGCTCCTGGGGGGACAGGGACAGCAATCAGCCCCAGCATTTT. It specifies CASSSWGDRDSNQPQHF.

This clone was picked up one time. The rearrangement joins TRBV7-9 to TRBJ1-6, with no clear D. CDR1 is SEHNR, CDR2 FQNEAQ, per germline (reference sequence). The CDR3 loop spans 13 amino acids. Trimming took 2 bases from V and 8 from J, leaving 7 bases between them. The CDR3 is CASSLNGDSPLHF. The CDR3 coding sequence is TGTGCCAGCAGCTTAAACGGGGATTCACCCCTCCACTTT.